This T cell receptor beta chain was recorded in a study of cytomegalovirus exposure and HLA in healthy donors. Study findings and constraints: It has been reported that TCR beta sequences accurately predicted the HLA-A and HLA-B alleles of most subjects. Association of under 20,000 TCR beta sequences with HLA alleles was found at 0.05 false discovery rate in a later analysis.

The PCR used 60 Vbeta and 13 Jbeta primers. Sequencing was performed with immunoSEQ multiplex PCR; in TCRdb, only in-frame clones are kept and a portion is missing. This sample has 150,000 to 200,000 clones; around 72% occur once, and the top ten carry 7.1%. CDR1 is SGHTA and CDR2 is FQGNSA in the germline V gene. CDR3 length: 14 residues. To note about this clone: Its antigen is unknown. At one end the junction does not follow the germline gene, possibly because of a read error.

The donors comprised healthy bone marrow donors. The genes are TRBV7-2 and TRBJ1-2; possible D gene TRBD1, 5 bases. Sequencing was carried out using PBMCs. This TCR was sampled from a man aged 40-55 years in good health and CMV-seropositive. CDR3 coding DNA: TGTGCCAGCAGCTTTGACAGCACTAAATATGGCTACACCTTC. It encodes CASSFDSTKYGYTF.